Below, 22 T cell receptor beta chains from the same sample are listed, as sequenced in a study of blood T cell repertoires in COVID-19. Assay used: immunoSEQ multiplex PCR; TCRdb lists only in-frame clones, some missing. The sample lists about 83,000 clones, 70% to 90% occurring once. The specimen was peripheral blood. These receptors came from a woman over 75 with acute or convalescent COVID-19.

The rearrangement joins TRBV19 to TRBJ1-5; maybe TRBD1 (5 bases). Germline V lookup: CDR1 LNHDA, CDR2 SQIVND (reference sequence). V was trimmed by 8 bases and J by 3 bases, leaving 17 bases between them. This CDR3 is built from 15 residues. The DNA for the CDR3 is TGTGCCAGTGGACCGATTCAGGGATACAATCAGCCCCAGCATTTT. Its protein product is CASGPIQGYNQPQHF.

This rearrangement joins TRBV9 to TRBJ1-6; 9 nucleotides line up with TRBD1. The CDR3 totals 15 residues. The V gene's germline CDR1 is SGDLS and CDR2 YYNGEE. The V and J ends lost 2 bases and 7 bases, in that order; junction bases with no gene match: 4. CDR3 residues: CASSVSTGGNSPLHF. For the CDR3, the DNA is TGTGCCAGCAGCGTCTCGACAGGGGGAAATTCACCCCTCCACTTT.

The chain has TRBV2 and TRBJ1-2; the match to TRBD1 covers 7 bases. The CDR3 totals 12 residues. The germline CDR1 and CDR2 sequences are SNHLY and FYNNEI. V shed 6 bases and J 4 bases; nucleotides not matched to a gene: 2. The CDR3 DNA sequence: TGTGCCAGCAGGGGGGACAGCTATGGCTACACCTTC. It encodes CASRGDSYGYTF.

This clone was seen ten or more times. The rearrangement uses TRBV27 and TRBJ2-1, with TRBD2 identical over 11 bases. The CDR3 totals 14 residues. The V and J ends lost 8 bases and 2 bases, in that order; junction bases with no gene match: 2. CDR1 and CDR2 (germline): MNHEY, SMNVEV (reference sequence). CDR3: CASGSGGAYNEQFF. In DNA, the CDR3 is TGTGCCAGCGGTAGCGGGGGGGCCTACAATGAGCAGTTCTTC.

The chain recombines TRBV5-1 with TRBJ2-5; maybe TRBD2 (5 bases). CDR3 size: 16 residues. Germline CDR1 and CDR2: SGHRS and YFSETQ. V was clipped by 0 bases and J by 4 bases, with 16 bases between them. In DNA, the CDR3 is TGCGCCAGCAGCTTGGACGTGGGCCGGAGGAGAGAGACCCAGTACTTC. It translates to CASSLDVGRRRETQYF.

In nucleotides, the CDR3 is TGTGCCACCAGTGACTCGGGACAGGGGAGCAATCAGCCCCAGCATTTT. It is translated as CATSDSGQGSNQPQHF. The chain is built from TRBV24-1 and TRBJ1-5; 10 nucleotides match TRBD1. Germline V gives CDR1 KGHDR, CDR2 SFDVKD. This CDR3 comprises 16 residues. V dropped 4 bases and J dropped 1; count of bases not matched to a gene: 3.

The chain has TRBV5-1 and TRBJ2-4, with TRBD1 matching over 8 bases. This CDR3 is built from 17 residues. Germline CDR1 SGHRS, CDR2 YFSETQ. Trimming took 2 bases from V and 0 from J; bases not matched to a gene: 7. CDR3 in amino acids: CASSFGTGSLAKNIQYF. CDR3 DNA: TGCGCCAGCAGCTTTGGGACAGGCTCCCTAGCCAAAAACATTCAGTACTTC.

The CDR3 DNA sequence: TGTGCCAGCAGCTTGGACCGGGACAGGAATTCACCCCTCCACTTT. Its translation: CASSLDRDRNSPLHF. V and J are TRBV5-4 and TRBJ1-6; 8 bases line up with TRBD1. Germline V gives CDR1 SGHNT, CDR2 YYREEE (reference sequence). CDR3 length equals 15 residues. V gave up 0 bases and J gave up 7 bases; unmatched junction bases: 3.

The sample holds one count of this clone. V is TRBV18 and J is TRBJ1-5; 7 bases line up with TRBD1. The CDR3 runs 17 residues. V lost 3 bases, J lost 2 bases, and 10 bases stayed unmatched. The germline gives CDR1 KGHSH, CDR2 LQKENI. The CDR3 DNA is TGTGCCAGCTCACCCCGCGAGACAGGGTTGGGCAATCAGCCCCAGCATTTT. Translation gives CASSPRETGLGNQPQHF.

In this sample, this clone turned up once. In DNA, the CDR3 is TGTGCCAGTCAGGTGCGAATGAACACTGAAGCTTTCTTT. Its translation: CASQVRMNTEAFF. The chain combines TRBV19 with TRBJ1-1; D call uncertain. This CDR3 has 13 amino acids. Germline V gene lookup returns CDR1 LNHDA and CDR2 SQIVND (reference sequence). Trimming pared 8 bases from V and 0 bases from J, leaving 10 bases between.

The rearrangement joins TRBV7-9 to TRBJ1-1; D is possibly TRBD1 (6 bases). V shed 5 bases and J shed 2 bases, with 9 bases lying between them. Germline assignment: CDR1 SEHNR and CDR2 FQNEAQ (reference sequence). The CDR3 has 13 amino acids. Written as DNA, the CDR3 is TGTGCCAGCAGCAACAGGGTCAACACTGAAGCTTTCTTT. Translating it yields CASSNRVNTEAFF.

The chain combines TRBV5-1 with TRBJ2-1; 10 bases align to TRBD1. With V trimmed by 0 bases and J by 7 bases, 10 bases remained unmatched. CDR1 and CDR2 from the germline V gene are SGHRS and YFSETQ. The CDR3 has 17 amino acids. CDR3 DNA sequence: TGCGCCAGCAGCTTGGGTCTCCCGGGACAGGGGTATAATGAGCAGTTCTTC. It translates to CASSLGLPGQGYNEQFF.

In regard to this clone: Other nucleotide sequences in the sample specify the same CDR3. V and J are TRBV18 and TRBJ1-1; 8 bases fit TRBD1. The CDR3 is made up of 13 amino acids. Germline CDR1 and CDR2: KGHSH and LQKENI. J was trimmed by 5 bases and V by 5 bases; bases with no gene match: 4. Here the CDR3 DNA reads TGTGCCAGCTCAGCAACAGGGGGGACTGAAGCTTTCTTT. Translated: CASSATGGTEAFF.

The V gene is TRBV19, the J gene TRBJ2-2, with D possibly being TRBD2 (6 bases). Germline lookup yields CDR1 LNHDA and CDR2 SQIVND (reference sequence). V dropped 8 bases and J dropped 4 bases, with 17 bases sitting between them. CDR3 length: 15 amino acids. In DNA form, the CDR3 reads TGTGCCAGTTCGCAAAAGGTCGGGGGCACCGGGGAGCTGTTTTTT. Amino acids: CASSQKVGGTGELFF.

The V gene is TRBV7-2, the J gene TRBJ2-3, with a possible D match to TRBD2 (5 bases). V lost 5 bases, J lost 6 bases, and 12 bases lay in between. The V gene's germline CDR1 is SGHTA and CDR2 FQGNSA. This CDR3 spans 13 amino acids. In nucleotides, the CDR3 is TGTGCCAGCAGCGGGAGCGGCTGGGATACGCAGTATTTT. It encodes CASSGSGWDTQYF.

The rearrangement links TRBV7-2 to TRBJ1-2, with D tentatively TRBD1 (6 bases). CDR3 length equals 15 residues. CDR1 SGHTA and CDR2 FQGNSA come from the germline V gene. Deletions cut 5 bases from V and 7 bases from J, with 20 bases between. The CDR3 nucleotides read TGTGCCAGCAGCCCCCAAACCGGGGCAGGGGTTGGCTACACCTTC. Its translation: CASSPQTGAGVGYTF.

The chain combines TRBV18 with TRBJ2-3; 11 nucleotides line up with TRBD2. The V gene end was trimmed by 2 bases and the J gene end by 2 bases; junction bases not matched to a gene: 3. The germline CDR1 and CDR2 sequences are KGHSH and LQKENI. The CDR3 length is 16 residues. The CDR3 loop is CASSPVAGGLTDTQYF. In DNA form, the CDR3 reads TGTGCCAGCTCACCAGTAGCGGGGGGGCTCACAGATACGCAGTATTTT.

The chain recombines TRBV6-6 with TRBJ1-1; D uncertain. The V gene's germline CDR1 is MNHNY and CDR2 SVGAGI (reference sequence). The CDR3 spans 13 residues. V was cut by 6 bases and J by 4 bases, with 12 bases left in between. The CDR3 DNA is TGTGCCAGCAGGGCCCAGGATCCCACTGAAGCTTTCTTT. Its translation: CASRAQDPTEAFF.

This clone was detected a few times. The V call is TRBV9, the J call TRBJ1-4; D not certain. Germline-derived CDR1 and CDR2 are SGDLS and YYNGEE. V was cut by 0 bases and J by 8 bases, with 14 bases left in between. The CDR3 totals 15 residues. The CDR3 loop reads CASSVAEGAREKLFF. CDR3 bases: TGTGCCAGCAGCGTAGCTGAGGGAGCAAGGGAAAAACTGTTTTTT.

This sequence joins TRBV3-1 (or the pseudogene TRBV3-2) and TRBJ1-2; 7 nucleotides match TRBD1. The V and J ends lost 5 bases and 5 bases, in that order; junction bases with no gene match: 5. The CDR3 contains 13 residues. Germline V lookup: CDR1 LGHDT, CDR2 YNNKEL (reference sequence). The CDR3 nucleotides are TGTGCCAGCAGCTCAGGGGGTTATTATGGCTACACCTTC. Protein sequence: CASSSGGYYGYTF.

The rearrangement uses TRBV7-2 and TRBJ1-2; perhaps TRBD1 as D (5 bases). Trimming pared 8 bases from V and 4 bases from J, leaving 14 bases between. The germline V gene has CDR1 SGHTA and CDR2 FQGNSA. The CDR3 has 13 residues. CDR3 sequence (DNA): TGTGCCAGCTCGGGGCGGGGCCGCTATGGCTACACCTTC. Translated, it gives CASSGRGRYGYTF. The full variable domain, rest sourced from reference TRBV7-2 and TRBJ1-2, is GAGVSQSPSNKVTEKGKDVELRCDPISGHTALYWYRQSLGQGLEFLIYFQGNSAPDKSGLPSDRFSAERTGGSVSTLTIQRTQQEDSAVYLCASSGRGRYGYTFGSGTRLTVV.

The chain is built from TRBV30 and TRBJ2-3; 8 bases agree with TRBD1. Germline loops: CDR1 GTSNPN, CDR2 SVGIG (reference sequence). The junction had 0 bases not matched to a gene; V was cut back by 0 bases and J by 1 base. The CDR3 spans 14 residues. The CDR3 here is CAWSVQGGTDTQYF. The DNA of the CDR3 is TGTGCCTGGAGTGTACAGGGGGGCACAGATACGCAGTATTTT.